Below, one T cell receptor (beta chain) is given with its context. The data were obtained in a study of T cells in lung cancer brain metastases. The protocol was immunoSEQ multiplex PCR, while the TCRdb copy is restricted to in-frame clones and leaves out a portion. The sample includes around 1,100 clones, about 89% of them seen just once. The TCR sequence derives from a woman in her thirties or forties with non-small cell lung cancer that had spread to the brain. The sequenced sample was tumor tissue from a brain metastasis.

In DNA form, the CDR3 reads TGCGCCAGCAGCTTGGGAGGGGATACTAGCACAGATACGCAGTATTTT. It is translated as CASSLGGDTSTDTQYF. The V call is TRBV5-1, the J call TRBJ2-3; D tentatively reads TRBD1 or TRBD2 (5 bases each). The CDR3 extends over 16 amino acids. Germline-derived CDR1 and CDR2 are SGHRS and YFSETQ. Trimming removed 0 bases at V and 0 bases at J, with 11 bases between.